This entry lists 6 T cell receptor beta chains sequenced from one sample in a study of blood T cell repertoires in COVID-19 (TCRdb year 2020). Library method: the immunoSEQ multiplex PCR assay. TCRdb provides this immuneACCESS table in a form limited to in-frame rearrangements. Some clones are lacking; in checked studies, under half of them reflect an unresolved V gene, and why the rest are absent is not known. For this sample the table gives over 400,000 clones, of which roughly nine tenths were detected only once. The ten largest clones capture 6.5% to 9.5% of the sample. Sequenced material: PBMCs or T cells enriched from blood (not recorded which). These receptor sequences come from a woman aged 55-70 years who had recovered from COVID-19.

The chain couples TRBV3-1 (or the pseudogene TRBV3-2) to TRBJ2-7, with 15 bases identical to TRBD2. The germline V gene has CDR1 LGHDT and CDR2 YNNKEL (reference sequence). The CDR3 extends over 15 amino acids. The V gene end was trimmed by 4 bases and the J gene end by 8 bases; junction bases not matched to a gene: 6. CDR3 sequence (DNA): TGTGCCAGCAGCCCCTGGACTAGCGGGGGGGCCAAGCAGTACTTC. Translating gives CASSPWTSGGAKQYF.

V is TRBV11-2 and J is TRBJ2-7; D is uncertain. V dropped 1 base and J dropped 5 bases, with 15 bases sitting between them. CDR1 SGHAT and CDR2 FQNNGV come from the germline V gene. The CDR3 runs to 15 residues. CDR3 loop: CASSLARSGSHEQYV. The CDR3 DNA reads TGTGCCAGCAGCTTAGCCCGGAGTGGTTCTCACGAGCAGTACGTC.

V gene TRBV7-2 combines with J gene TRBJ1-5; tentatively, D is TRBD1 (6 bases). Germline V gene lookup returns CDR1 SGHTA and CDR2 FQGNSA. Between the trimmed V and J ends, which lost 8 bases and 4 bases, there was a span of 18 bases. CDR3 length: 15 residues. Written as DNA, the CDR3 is TGTGCCAGCGGACAGACAGGTCTGAGTAATCAGCCCCAGCATTTT. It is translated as CASGQTGLSNQPQHF.

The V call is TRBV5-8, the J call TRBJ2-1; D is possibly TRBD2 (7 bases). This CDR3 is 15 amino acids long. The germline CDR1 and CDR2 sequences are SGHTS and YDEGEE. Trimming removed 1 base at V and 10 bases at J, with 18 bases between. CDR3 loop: CASSLLGGGAQEQFF. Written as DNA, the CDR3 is TGTGCCAGCAGCTTGCTGGGTGGGGGGGCACAGGAGCAGTTCTTC.

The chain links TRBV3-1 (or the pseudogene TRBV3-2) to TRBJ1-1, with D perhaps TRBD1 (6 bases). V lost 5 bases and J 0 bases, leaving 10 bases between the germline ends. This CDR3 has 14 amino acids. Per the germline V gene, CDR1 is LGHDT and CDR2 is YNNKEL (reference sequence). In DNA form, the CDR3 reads TGTGCCAGCAGCTCACAGGGAATGAACACTGAAGCTTTCTTT. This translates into CASSSQGMNTEAFF.

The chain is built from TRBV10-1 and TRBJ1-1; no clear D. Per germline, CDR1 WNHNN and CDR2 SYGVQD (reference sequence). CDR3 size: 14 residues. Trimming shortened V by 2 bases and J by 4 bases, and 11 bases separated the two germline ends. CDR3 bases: TGCGCCAGCAGTGAGCCGGGTAGCGGCACTGAAGCTTTCTTT. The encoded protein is CASSEPGSGTEAFF.